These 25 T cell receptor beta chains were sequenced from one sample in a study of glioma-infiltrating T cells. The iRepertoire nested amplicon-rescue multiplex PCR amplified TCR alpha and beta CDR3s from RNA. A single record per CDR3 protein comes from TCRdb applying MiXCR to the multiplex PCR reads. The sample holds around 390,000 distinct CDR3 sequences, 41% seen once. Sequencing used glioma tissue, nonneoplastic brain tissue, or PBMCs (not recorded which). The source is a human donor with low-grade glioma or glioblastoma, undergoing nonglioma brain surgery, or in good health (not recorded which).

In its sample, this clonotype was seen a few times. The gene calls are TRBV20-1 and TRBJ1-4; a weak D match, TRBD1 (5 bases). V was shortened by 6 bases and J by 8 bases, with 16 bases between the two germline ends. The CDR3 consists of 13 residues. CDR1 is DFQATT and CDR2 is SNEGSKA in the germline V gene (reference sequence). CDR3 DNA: TGCAGTGCCGTCGACGGGACCTTGGAAAAACTGTTTTTT. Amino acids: CSAVDGTLEKLFF.

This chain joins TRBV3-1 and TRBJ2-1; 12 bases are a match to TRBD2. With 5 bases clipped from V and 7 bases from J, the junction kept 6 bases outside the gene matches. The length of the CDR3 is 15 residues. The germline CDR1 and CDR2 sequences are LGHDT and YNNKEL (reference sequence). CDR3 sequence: CASSLPSGRENEQFF. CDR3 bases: TGTGCCAGCAGCTTGCCTAGCGGGAGGGAGAATGAGCAGTTCTTC.

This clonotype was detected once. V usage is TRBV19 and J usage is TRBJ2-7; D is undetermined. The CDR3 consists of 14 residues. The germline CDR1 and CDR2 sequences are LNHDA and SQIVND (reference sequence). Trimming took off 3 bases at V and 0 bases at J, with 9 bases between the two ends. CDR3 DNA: TGTGCCAGTAGTATCACGAGCAGCTCCTACGAGCAGTACTTC. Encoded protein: CASSITSSSYEQYF.

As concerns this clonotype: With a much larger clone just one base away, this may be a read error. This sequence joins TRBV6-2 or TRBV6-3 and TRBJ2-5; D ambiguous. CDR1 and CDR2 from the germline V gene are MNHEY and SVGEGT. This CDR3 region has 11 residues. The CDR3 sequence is CASTSSETHYF. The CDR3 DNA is TGTGCCAGCACCTCTTCGGAGACCCATTACTTC.

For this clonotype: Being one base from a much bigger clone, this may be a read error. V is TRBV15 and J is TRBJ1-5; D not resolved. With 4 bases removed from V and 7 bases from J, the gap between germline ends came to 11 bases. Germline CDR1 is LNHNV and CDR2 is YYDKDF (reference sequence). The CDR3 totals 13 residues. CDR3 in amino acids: CATSTMVSQPQHF. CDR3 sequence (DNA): TGTGCCACCAGCACTATGGTAAGCCAGCCCCAGCATTTT. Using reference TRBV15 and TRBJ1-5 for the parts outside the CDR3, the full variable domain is DAMVIQNPRYQVTQFGKPVTLSCSQTLNHNVMYWYQQKSSQAPKLLFHYYDKDFNNEADTPDNFQSRRPNTSFCFLDIRSPGLGDTAMYLCATSTMVSQPQHFGDGTRLSIL.

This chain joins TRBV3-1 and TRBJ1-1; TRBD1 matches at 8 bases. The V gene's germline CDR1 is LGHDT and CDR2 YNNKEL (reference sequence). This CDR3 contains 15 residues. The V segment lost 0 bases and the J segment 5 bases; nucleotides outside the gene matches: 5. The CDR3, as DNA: TGTGCCAGCAGCCAAGATCCAGGGGGCGGGACTGAAGCTTTCTTT. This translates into CASSQDPGGGTEAFF.

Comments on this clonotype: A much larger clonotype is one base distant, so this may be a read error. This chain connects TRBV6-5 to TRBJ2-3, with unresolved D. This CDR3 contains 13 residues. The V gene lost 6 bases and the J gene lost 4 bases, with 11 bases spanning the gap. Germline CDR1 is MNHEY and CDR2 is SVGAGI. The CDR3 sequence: CASSPIFSDTQYF. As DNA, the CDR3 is TGTGCCAGCAGCCCGATCTTCTCAGATACGCAGTATTTT.

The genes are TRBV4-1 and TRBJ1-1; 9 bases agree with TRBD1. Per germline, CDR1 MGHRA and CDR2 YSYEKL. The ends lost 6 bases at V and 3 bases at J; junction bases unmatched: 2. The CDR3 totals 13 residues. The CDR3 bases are TGCGCCAGCAGGAGGACAGGGGACACTGAAGCTTTCTTT. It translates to CASRRTGDTEAFF.

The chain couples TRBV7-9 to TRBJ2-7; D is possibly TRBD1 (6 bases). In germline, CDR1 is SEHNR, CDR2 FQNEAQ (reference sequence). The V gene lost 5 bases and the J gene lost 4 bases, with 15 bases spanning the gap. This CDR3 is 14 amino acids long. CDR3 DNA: TGTGCCAGCAGCCTCGGTTACAGGGCTTACGAGCAGTACTTC. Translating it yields CASSLGYRAYEQYF.

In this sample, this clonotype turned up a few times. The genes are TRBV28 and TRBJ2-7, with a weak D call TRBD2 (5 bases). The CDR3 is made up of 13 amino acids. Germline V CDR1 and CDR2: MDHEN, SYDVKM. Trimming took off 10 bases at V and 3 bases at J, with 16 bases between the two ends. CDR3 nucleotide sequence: TGTGCCACGAGTTCGGTTGAGGGCTACGAGCAGTACTTC. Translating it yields CATSSVEGYEQYF.

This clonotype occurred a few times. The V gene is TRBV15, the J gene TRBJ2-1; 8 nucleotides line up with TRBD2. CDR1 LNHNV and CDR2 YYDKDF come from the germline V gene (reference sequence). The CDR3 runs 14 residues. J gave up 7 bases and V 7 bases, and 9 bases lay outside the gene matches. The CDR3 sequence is CATNSGRARNEQFF. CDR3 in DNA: TGTGCCACCAACTCCGGGAGGGCGCGTAATGAGCAGTTCTTC.

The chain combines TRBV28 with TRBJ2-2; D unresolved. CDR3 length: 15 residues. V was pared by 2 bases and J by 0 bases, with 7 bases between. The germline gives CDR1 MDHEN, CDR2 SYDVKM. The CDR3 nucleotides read TGTGCCAGCAGTTTACCCGCCCCGAACACCGGGGAGCTGTTTTTT. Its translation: CASSLPAPNTGELFF.

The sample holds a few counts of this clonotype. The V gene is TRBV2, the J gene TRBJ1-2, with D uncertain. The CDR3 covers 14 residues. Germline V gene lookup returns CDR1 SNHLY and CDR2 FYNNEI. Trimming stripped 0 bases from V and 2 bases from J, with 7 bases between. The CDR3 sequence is CASSEAGDNYGYTF. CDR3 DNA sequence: TGTGCCAGCAGTGAAGCGGGCGACAACTATGGCTACACCTTC. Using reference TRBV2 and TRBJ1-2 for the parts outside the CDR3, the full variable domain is EPEVTQTPSHQVTQMGQEVILRCVPISNHLYFYWYRQILGQKVEFLVSFYNNEISEKSEIFDDQFSVERPDGSNFTLKIRSTKLEDSAMYFCASSEAGDNYGYTFGSGTRLTVV.

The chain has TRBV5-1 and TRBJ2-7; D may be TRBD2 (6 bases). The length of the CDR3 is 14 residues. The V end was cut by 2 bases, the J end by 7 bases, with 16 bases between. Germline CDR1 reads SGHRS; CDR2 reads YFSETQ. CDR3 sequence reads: CASSLRLVNDEQYF. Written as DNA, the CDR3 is TGCGCCAGCAGCTTAAGACTAGTTAACGATGAGCAGTACTTC.

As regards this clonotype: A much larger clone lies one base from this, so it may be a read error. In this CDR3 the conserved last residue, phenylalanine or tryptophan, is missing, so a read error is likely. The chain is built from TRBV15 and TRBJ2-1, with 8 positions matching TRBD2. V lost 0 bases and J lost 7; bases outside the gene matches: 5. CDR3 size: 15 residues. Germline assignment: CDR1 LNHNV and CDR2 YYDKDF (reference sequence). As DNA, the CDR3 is TGTGCCACCAGCAGAGATAGGGCGGGAGGAAATGAGCAGTTCATC. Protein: CATSRDRAGGNEQFI.

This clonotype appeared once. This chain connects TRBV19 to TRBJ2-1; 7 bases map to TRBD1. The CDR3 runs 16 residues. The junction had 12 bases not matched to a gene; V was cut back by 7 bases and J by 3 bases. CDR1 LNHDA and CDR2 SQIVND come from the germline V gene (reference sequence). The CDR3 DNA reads TGTGCCAGTACCAGTCTCCCGGGACAGTACTACAATGAGCAGTTCTTC. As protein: CASTSLPGQYYNEQFF.

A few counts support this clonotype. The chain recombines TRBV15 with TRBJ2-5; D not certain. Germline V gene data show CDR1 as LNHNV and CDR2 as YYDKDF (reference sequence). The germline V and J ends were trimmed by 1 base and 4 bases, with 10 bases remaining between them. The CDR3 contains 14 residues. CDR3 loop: CATSRVGVIETQYF. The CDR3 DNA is TGTGCCACCAGCAGAGTGGGTGTTATAGAGACCCAGTACTTC.

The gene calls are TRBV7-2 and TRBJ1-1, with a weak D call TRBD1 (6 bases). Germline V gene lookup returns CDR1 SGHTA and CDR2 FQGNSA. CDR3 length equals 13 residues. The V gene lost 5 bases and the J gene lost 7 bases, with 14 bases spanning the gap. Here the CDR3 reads CASSGTGTFEAFF. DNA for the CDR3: TGTGCCAGCAGCGGAACCGGGACATTTGAAGCTTTCTTT.

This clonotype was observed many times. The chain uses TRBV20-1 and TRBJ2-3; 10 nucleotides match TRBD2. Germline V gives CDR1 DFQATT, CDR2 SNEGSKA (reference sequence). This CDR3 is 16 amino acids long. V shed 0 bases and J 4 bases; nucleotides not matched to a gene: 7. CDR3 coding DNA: TGCAGTGCTAGAGATTGGGCTAGCGGGAGATCAGATACGCAGTATTTT. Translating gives CSARDWASGRSDTQYF.

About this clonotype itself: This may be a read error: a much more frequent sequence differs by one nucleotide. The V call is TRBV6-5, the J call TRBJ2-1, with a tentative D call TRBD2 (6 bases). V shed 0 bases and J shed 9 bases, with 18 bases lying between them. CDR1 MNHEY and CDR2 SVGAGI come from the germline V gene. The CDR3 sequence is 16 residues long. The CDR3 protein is CASSYSWWGENSEQFF. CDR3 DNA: TGTGCCAGCAGTTACTCGTGGTGGGGGGAAAACAGTGAGCAGTTCTTC.

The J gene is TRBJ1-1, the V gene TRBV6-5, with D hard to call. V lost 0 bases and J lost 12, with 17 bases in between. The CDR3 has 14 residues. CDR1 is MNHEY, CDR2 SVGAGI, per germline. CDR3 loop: CASSYSSLGTGSFF. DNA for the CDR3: TGTGCCAGCAGTTACTCGAGTCTAGGAACTGGATCTTTCTTT.

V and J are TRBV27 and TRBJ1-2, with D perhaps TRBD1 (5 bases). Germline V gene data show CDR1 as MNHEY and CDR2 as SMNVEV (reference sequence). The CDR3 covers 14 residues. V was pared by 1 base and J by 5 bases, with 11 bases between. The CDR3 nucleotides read TGTGCCAGCAGTTTATGGGGCGGTGGTTATGGCTACACCTTC. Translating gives CASSLWGGGYGYTF.

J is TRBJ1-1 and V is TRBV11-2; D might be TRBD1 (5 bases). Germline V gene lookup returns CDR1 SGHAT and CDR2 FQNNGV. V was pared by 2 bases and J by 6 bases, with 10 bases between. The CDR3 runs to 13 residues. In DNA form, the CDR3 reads TGTGCCAGCAGCTTACAGGGAGGCTCTGAAGCTTTCTTT. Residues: CASSLQGGSEAFF.

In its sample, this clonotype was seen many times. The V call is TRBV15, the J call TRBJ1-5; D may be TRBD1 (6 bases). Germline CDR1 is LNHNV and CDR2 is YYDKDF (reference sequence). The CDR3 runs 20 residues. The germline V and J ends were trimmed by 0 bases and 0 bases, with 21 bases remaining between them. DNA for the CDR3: TGTGCCACCAGCAGAGATGATCGCCCCCTCCCCAGGGGTAGCAATCAGCCCCAGCATTTT. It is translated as CATSRDDRPLPRGSNQPQHF.

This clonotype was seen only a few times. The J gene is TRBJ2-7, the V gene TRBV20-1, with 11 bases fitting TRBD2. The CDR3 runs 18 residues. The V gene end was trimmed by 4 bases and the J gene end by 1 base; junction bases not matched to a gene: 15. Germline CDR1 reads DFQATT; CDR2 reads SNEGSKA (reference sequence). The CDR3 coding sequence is TGCAGTGCTAAAGGGGTGGTAGCGGGAGGGGGGAGGTCCTACGAGCAGTACTTC. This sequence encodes CSAKGVVAGGGRSYEQYF.